The rows below give T cell receptor beta chains drawn from one sample of a study of blood T cells in healthy people across ages. Via MiXCR, TCRdb re-called the 5' RACE reads, giving one row per CDR3 protein. The sample has 800,000 or so distinct CDR3 sequences; approximately 25% are singletons. This sample also appeared in a second study, on T cells of mothers and their children.

The sequenced sample consisted of blood. All receptors derive from a boy aged 5-17 years in good health. Both conserved end residues are part of each CDR3. Fields, in order: J gene, D gene, V gene, clone size, CDR3 DNA, CDR3 protein. A D gene is named only where the DNA matches it firmly. Size is stated for part of the rows, as once, few or many counts, or as a class when the clone is expanded.

j_gene: TRBJ2-7
d_gene: TRBD1
v_gene: TRBV4-1
abundance: few
CDR3nt: TGCGCCAGCAGCCATTCCGTTAGGAGGACAGGGACCTCCTACGAGCAGTACTTC
CDR3aa: CASSHSVRRTGTSYEQYF

j_gene: TRBJ1-2
d_gene: TRBD1
v_gene: TRBV6-2/TRBV6-3
abundance: few
CDR3nt: TGTGCCAGCAGTTACAAGAACAGGGGAACCAACTATGACTACACCTTC
CDR3aa: CASSYKNRGTNYDYTF

j_gene: TRBJ2-6
d_gene: -
v_gene: TRBV7-3
abundance: many
CDR3nt: TGTGCCAGCAGCTCGGGCTCTGGGGCCAACGTCCTGACTTTC
CDR3aa: CASSSGSGANVLTF

j_gene: TRBJ2-7
d_gene: -
v_gene: TRBV29-1
abundance: many
CDR3nt: TGCAGCGTTGCGGACAACTCCTACGAGCAGTACTTC
CDR3aa: CSVADNSYEQYF

j_gene: TRBJ1-5
d_gene: -
v_gene: TRBV24-1
abundance: -
CDR3nt: TGTGCCACCAGCTTACGTCCAGGGGTTCAGCCCCAGCATTTT
CDR3aa: CATSLRPGVQPQHF

j_gene: TRBJ2-3
d_gene: TRBD1
v_gene: TRBV28
abundance: -
CDR3nt: TGTGCCAGCAGCCCCGGGACAGGGAATTCTCGGACGCAGTATTTT
CDR3aa: CASSPGTGNSRTQYF

j_gene: TRBJ2-5
d_gene: -
v_gene: TRBV28
abundance: -
CDR3nt: TGTGCCAGCAGTTTTCGTAAGGGGAACCAAGAGACCCAGTACTTC
CDR3aa: CASSFRKGNQETQYF

j_gene: TRBJ2-1
d_gene: TRBD1
v_gene: TRBV30
abundance: few
CDR3nt: TGTGCCTGGAAAGGGGACAGGGGGCGTGCTAGTGAGCAGTTCTTC
CDR3aa: CAWKGDRGRASEQFF

j_gene: TRBJ2-1
d_gene: TRBD2
v_gene: TRBV11-2
abundance: few
CDR3nt: TGTGCCAGCAGCTTCGCTAGCGGAGCCTACAATGAGCAGTTCTTC
CDR3aa: CASSFASGAYNEQFF

j_gene: TRBJ2-3
d_gene: -
v_gene: TRBV7-2
abundance: -
CDR3nt: TGTGCCAGCAGCTTAGGCCCAACCGGGAACACAGATACGCAGTATTTT
CDR3aa: CASSLGPTGNTDTQYF

j_gene: TRBJ2-5
d_gene: -
v_gene: TRBV29-1
abundance: few
CDR3nt: TGCAGCGTTGGTGTGGACCCTGGGGAGACCCAGTACTTC
CDR3aa: CSVGVDPGETQYF

j_gene: TRBJ2-1
d_gene: TRBD1
v_gene: TRBV2
abundance: -
CDR3nt: TGTGCCAGGGGAGACAGGGGCCCCTACAATGAGCAGTTCTTC
CDR3aa: CARGDRGPYNEQFF

j_gene: TRBJ2-1
d_gene: -
v_gene: TRBV7-6
abundance: -
CDR3nt: TGTGCCAGCAGCCGGATAAACAATGAGCAGTTCTTC
CDR3aa: CASSRINNEQFF

j_gene: TRBJ2-2
d_gene: TRBD2
v_gene: TRBV3-1
abundance: -
CDR3nt: TGTGCCAGCAGCCAAGTGAGGCAGTTGAGCGGGGAAGGGGCCGGGGAGCTGTTTTTT
CDR3aa: CASSQVRQLSGEGAGELFF

j_gene: TRBJ1-4
d_gene: TRBD1
v_gene: TRBV11-2
abundance: -
CDR3nt: TGTGCCAGCAGCTTAGATCGCCGTGGGACAGGGGGAGTGGAAAAACTGTTTTTT
CDR3aa: CASSLDRRGTGGVEKLFF

j_gene: TRBJ2-1
d_gene: -
v_gene: TRBV27
abundance: many
CDR3nt: TGTGCCAGCAGTTTTAGGGGCTCCTACAATGAGCAGTTCTTC
CDR3aa: CASSFRGSYNEQFF

j_gene: TRBJ2-7
d_gene: TRBD2
v_gene: TRBV28
abundance: few
CDR3nt: TGTGCCAGCCGGACCACTAGCGGGAGCTCCTACGAGCAGTACTTC
CDR3aa: CASRTTSGSSYEQYF

j_gene: TRBJ2-3
d_gene: -
v_gene: TRBV29-1
abundance: few
CDR3nt: TGCAGCGTCGCCGGGACAAGGTATTCGGGCACAGATACGCGGTATTTT
CDR3aa: CSVAGTRYSGTDTRYF

j_gene: TRBJ2-5
d_gene: -
v_gene: TRBV15
abundance: -
CDR3nt: TGTGCCACCAGCAGACAGACAAAAGAGACCCAGTACTTC
CDR3aa: CATSRQTKETQYF

j_gene: TRBJ2-1
d_gene: TRBD2
v_gene: TRBV6-5
abundance: few
CDR3nt: TGTGCCAGCAGTTACAGGGGGGGACTAGCGGGAGGCCGCTCCTACAATGAGCAGTTCTTC
CDR3aa: CASSYRGGLAGGRSYNEQFF

j_gene: TRBJ2-5
d_gene: -
v_gene: TRBV21-1
abundance: few
CDR3nt: TGTGCCAACAGCAACAAGGGGCCAATCCAAGAGACCCAGTACTTC
CDR3aa: CANSNKGPIQETQYF

j_gene: TRBJ2-1
d_gene: -
v_gene: TRBV10-3
abundance: few
CDR3nt: TGTGCCATCAGTGGGATAGCGGATTACAATGAGCAGTTCTTC
CDR3aa: CAISGIADYNEQFF

j_gene: TRBJ2-5
d_gene: TRBD2
v_gene: TRBV28
abundance: -
CDR3nt: TGTGCCAGCCGGACTAGCGGGACCTACCAAGAGACCCAGTACTTC
CDR3aa: CASRTSGTYQETQYF

j_gene: TRBJ2-3
d_gene: -
v_gene: TRBV20-1
abundance: few
CDR3nt: TGCAGTGCTAACGGTGGAACAGATACGCAGTATTTT
CDR3aa: CSANGGTDTQYF

j_gene: TRBJ1-6
d_gene: -
v_gene: TRBV6-5
abundance: few
CDR3nt: TGTGCCAGCAAGGGAGATTATGGTGGTTCACCCCTCCACTTT
CDR3aa: CASKGDYGGSPLHF

j_gene: TRBJ2-3
d_gene: -
v_gene: TRBV12-3/TRBV12-4
abundance: -
CDR3nt: TGTGCCAGCAGCGGACTTACCGGGCAGTATTTT
CDR3aa: CASSGLTGQYF

j_gene: TRBJ2-7
d_gene: -
v_gene: TRBV24-1
abundance: -
CDR3nt: TGTGCCACCAGTGATTCGACAGAGGTGCTCAGTAAGCAGTACTTC
CDR3aa: CATSDSTEVLSKQYF

j_gene: TRBJ2-7
d_gene: TRBD1
v_gene: TRBV4-3
abundance: -
CDR3nt: TGCGCCAGCAGCTCCTGGGACAGCCCCTACGAGCAGTACTTC
CDR3aa: CASSSWDSPYEQYF

j_gene: TRBJ2-5
d_gene: TRBD2
v_gene: TRBV7-8
abundance: few
CDR3nt: TGTGCCAGCAGCTTAGTACGGGAGGCATTCTTC
CDR3aa: CASSLVREAFF

j_gene: TRBJ1-2
d_gene: -
v_gene: TRBV29-1
abundance: -
CDR3nt: TGCAGCGTTGAAGATCTATTCTATGGCTACACCTTC
CDR3aa: CSVEDLFYGYTF

j_gene: TRBJ1-1
d_gene: -
v_gene: TRBV3-1
abundance: -
CDR3nt: TGTGCCAGCAGCCAAGAGGGCAGGTACACTGAAGCTTTCTTT
CDR3aa: CASSQEGRYTEAFF

j_gene: TRBJ2-7
d_gene: TRBD2
v_gene: TRBV10-3
abundance: -
CDR3nt: TGTGCCATCAGTGAGGGGGGAGGGCTCGAGCAGTACTTC
CDR3aa: CAISEGGGLEQYF

j_gene: TRBJ2-7
d_gene: TRBD2
v_gene: TRBV7-9
abundance: -
CDR3nt: TGTGCCAGCAGCTTGACTAGCGGGAGCGTCTACGAGCAGTACTTC
CDR3aa: CASSLTSGSVYEQYF

j_gene: TRBJ2-1
d_gene: TRBD2
v_gene: TRBV20-1
abundance: -
CDR3nt: TGCAGTGCCTTAAGCGGGGGGGGCTCCTACAATGAGCAGTTCTTC
CDR3aa: CSALSGGGSYNEQFF

j_gene: TRBJ2-3
d_gene: TRBD1
v_gene: TRBV12-3/TRBV12-4
abundance: -
CDR3nt: TGTGCCAGCAACGACAGGGGGAGTTCAGATACGCAGTATTTT
CDR3aa: CASNDRGSSDTQYF

j_gene: TRBJ2-5
d_gene: TRBD1
v_gene: TRBV20-1
abundance: -
CDR3nt: TGCAGTGCTATCAGGGGGATCGAGACCCAGTACTTC
CDR3aa: CSAIRGIETQYF

j_gene: TRBJ1-5
d_gene: -
v_gene: TRBV12-3/TRBV12-4
abundance: many
CDR3nt: TGTGCCAGCAGTTTTTCAGGCAATCAGCCCCAGCATTTT
CDR3aa: CASSFSGNQPQHF

j_gene: TRBJ2-7
d_gene: -
v_gene: TRBV10-3
abundance: few
CDR3nt: TGTGCCATCAGTGAGTCCTCCCCTAGCGCCCTATCCTACGAGCAGTACTTC
CDR3aa: CAISESSPSALSYEQYF

j_gene: TRBJ2-1
d_gene: -
v_gene: TRBV29-1
abundance: many
CDR3nt: TGCAGCGTTACCCCGGGGGCCTATGAGCAGTTCTTC
CDR3aa: CSVTPGAYEQFF

j_gene: TRBJ1-1
d_gene: TRBD1
v_gene: TRBV7-9
abundance: -
CDR3nt: TGTGCCAGCATCCATCAGAAACCGGGACAGGGGGCAGACACTGAAGCTTTCTTT
CDR3aa: CASIHQKPGQGADTEAFF

j_gene: TRBJ2-1
d_gene: TRBD2
v_gene: TRBV28
abundance: many
CDR3nt: TGTGCCAGCAGTTCCCCCCTAGCGGGGTCCTACAATGAGCAGTTCTTC
CDR3aa: CASSSPLAGSYNEQFF

j_gene: TRBJ2-3
d_gene: TRBD1
v_gene: TRBV29-1
abundance: few
CDR3nt: TGCAGCGGCTGCCTTGGGGGACAGGGGGAAGATACGCAGTATTTT
CDR3aa: CSGCLGGQGEDTQYF

j_gene: TRBJ1-3
d_gene: -
v_gene: TRBV19
abundance: -
CDR3nt: TGTGCCAGTAGAGGCGGGCTTACTGGAAACACCATATATTTT
CDR3aa: CASRGGLTGNTIYF

j_gene: TRBJ2-2
d_gene: -
v_gene: TRBV4-3
abundance: -
CDR3nt: TGCGCCAGCAGCCCCCAGGCAGGGGCGAAAGATACCGGGGAGCTGTTTTTT
CDR3aa: CASSPQAGAKDTGELFF

j_gene: TRBJ2-5
d_gene: -
v_gene: TRBV4-1
abundance: -
CDR3nt: TGCGCCAGCAGCTCAGGGGTACGCAATCCGGAGACCCAGTACTTC
CDR3aa: CASSSGVRNPETQYF

j_gene: TRBJ1-5
d_gene: TRBD1
v_gene: TRBV28
abundance: -
CDR3nt: TGTGCCAGCAGTTTACCAGGGGGCCATCAGCCCCAGCATTTT
CDR3aa: CASSLPGGHQPQHF

j_gene: TRBJ2-3
d_gene: TRBD2
v_gene: TRBV9
abundance: -
CDR3nt: TGTGCCAGCAGCCCTGAAGGGAGGGCCGCAGATACGCAGTATTTT
CDR3aa: CASSPEGRAADTQYF

j_gene: TRBJ2-7
d_gene: TRBD1
v_gene: TRBV11-1
abundance: few
CDR3nt: TGTGCCAGCAGCCCCGGTCCCGGGACAGGGGTCTACGAGCAGTACTTC
CDR3aa: CASSPGPGTGVYEQYF

j_gene: TRBJ1-2
d_gene: -
v_gene: TRBV13
abundance: -
CDR3nt: TGTGCCAGCATCTTATTGGTATATGGCTACACCTTC
CDR3aa: CASILLVYGYTF

j_gene: TRBJ2-5
d_gene: -
v_gene: TRBV7-2
abundance: -
CDR3nt: TGTGCCAGCAGCAAAGAGCTTAGACAGCAAGAGACCCAGTACTTC
CDR3aa: CASSKELRQQETQYF

j_gene: TRBJ2-1
d_gene: TRBD2
v_gene: TRBV6-2/TRBV6-3
abundance: -
CDR3nt: TGTGCCAGCAGTTACTCTATGGGAAGCGGGAAGAGGACGTTCTTC
CDR3aa: CASSYSMGSGKRTFF

j_gene: TRBJ2-5
d_gene: -
v_gene: TRBV5-1
abundance: -
CDR3nt: TGCGCCAGCAGCTTGGAGGGGCCCCTTGAGGGGACCCAGTACTTC
CDR3aa: CASSLEGPLEGTQYF

j_gene: TRBJ2-7
d_gene: TRBD1
v_gene: TRBV7-2
abundance: few
CDR3nt: TGTGCCAGCAGCATAGGGACAGTCTCCTACGAGCAGTACTTC
CDR3aa: CASSIGTVSYEQYF

j_gene: TRBJ2-1
d_gene: TRBD1
v_gene: TRBV5-1
abundance: -
CDR3nt: TGCGCCAGCAGCTTGGTGGTGACAGGGTATATTCGGGACAGGGAAATCGACACCAATGAGCAGTTCTTC
CDR3aa: CASSLVVTGYIRDREIDTNEQFF